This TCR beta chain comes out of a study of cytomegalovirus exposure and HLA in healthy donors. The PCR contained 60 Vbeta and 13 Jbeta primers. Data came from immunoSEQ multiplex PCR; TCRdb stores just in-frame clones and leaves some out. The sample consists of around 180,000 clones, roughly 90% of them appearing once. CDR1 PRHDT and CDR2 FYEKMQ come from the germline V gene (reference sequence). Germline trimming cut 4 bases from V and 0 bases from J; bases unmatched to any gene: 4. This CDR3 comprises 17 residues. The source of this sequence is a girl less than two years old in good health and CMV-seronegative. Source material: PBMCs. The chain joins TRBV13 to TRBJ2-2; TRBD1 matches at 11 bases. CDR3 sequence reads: CASSSGTGGANTGELFF. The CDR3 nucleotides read TGTGCCAGCAGCTCCGGGACAGGGGGTGCGAACACCGGGGAGCTGTTTTTT.